The rows below give T cell receptor beta chains drawn from one sample of a study of OX40 agonist ivuxolimab in advanced cancers. Measured with immunoSEQ multiplex PCR; TCRdb has only the in-frame clones, and not every one. The sample gives about 64,000 clones, about 91% of which show up once; about 2.7% is in the top ten. The source material was CD4+ or CD8+ T cells sorted from blood, sampled in a trial of the OX40 agonist ivuxolimab. The receptors were gathered from an adult with an advanced solid tumor such as melanoma, head and neck, liver or kidney cancer. Both conserved end residues are part of each CDR3. Fields, in order: CDR3 length, D gene, V gene, J gene, clone size, CDR3 protein, CDR3 DNA. D genes are given only for firm matches. The size field is filled for only some rows; it gives once, few, many or a size class.

>19|-|TRBV28|TRBJ2-6|-
CASRPRRGTRQYGANVLTF
TGTGCCAGCCGACCGCGTAGGGGGACCCGTCAATATGGGGCCAACGTCCTGACTTTC
>14|TRBD1|TRBV5-6|TRBJ2-5|-
CASSSGQVGETQYF
TGTGCCAGCAGCTCGGGACAGGTGGGGGAGACCCAGTACTTC
>14|-|TRBV14|TRBJ1-1|-
CASSQRLVNTEAFF
TGTGCCAGCAGCCAGAGACTCGTGAACACTGAAGCTTTCTTT
>15|-|TRBV5-1|TRBJ2-7|-
CASSLGPSATYEQYF
TGCGCCAGCAGCTTGGGTCCTAGCGCCACCTACGAGCAGTACTTC
>14|-|TRBV28|TRBJ2-1|-
CASSLFGMGNEQFF
TGTGCCAGCAGTTTATTTGGGATGGGGAATGAGCAGTTCTTC
>13|-|TRBV2|TRBJ2-5|-
CASRSGVEETQYF
TGTGCCAGCAGGTCGGGTGTCGAAGAGACCCAGTACTTC
>14|TRBD1|TRBV7-9|TRBJ1-2|-
CASSPSSTGDGYTF
TGTGCCAGCAGCCCATCGAGTACAGGGGATGGCTACACCTTC
>16|-|TRBV7-8|TRBJ1-3|few
CASSLGGEISGNTIYF
TGTGCCAGCAGCTTAGGCGGGGAGATTTCTGGAAACACCATATATTTT
>14|-|TRBV4-1|TRBJ1-1|-
CASSPQGWATEAFF
TGCGCCAGCAGCCCACAAGGGTGGGCGACTGAAGCTTTCTTT
>13|-|TRBV11-2|TRBJ2-2|-
CASSLQHTGELFF
TGTGCCAGCAGCTTACAACACACCGGGGAGCTGTTTTTT
>13|-|TRBV18|TRBJ1-2|-
CASSPGDNYGYTF
TGTGCCAGCTCACCAGGTGATAACTATGGCTACACCTTC
>16|-|TRBV5-1|TRBJ1-3|once
CASSLGTAISGNTIYF
TGCGCCAGCAGCTTGGGTACAGCCATCTCTGGAAACACCATATATTTT
>14|-|TRBV30|TRBJ1-2|few
CAWSVKRGNYGYTF
TGTGCCTGGAGTGTGAAACGGGGAAACTATGGCTACACCTTC